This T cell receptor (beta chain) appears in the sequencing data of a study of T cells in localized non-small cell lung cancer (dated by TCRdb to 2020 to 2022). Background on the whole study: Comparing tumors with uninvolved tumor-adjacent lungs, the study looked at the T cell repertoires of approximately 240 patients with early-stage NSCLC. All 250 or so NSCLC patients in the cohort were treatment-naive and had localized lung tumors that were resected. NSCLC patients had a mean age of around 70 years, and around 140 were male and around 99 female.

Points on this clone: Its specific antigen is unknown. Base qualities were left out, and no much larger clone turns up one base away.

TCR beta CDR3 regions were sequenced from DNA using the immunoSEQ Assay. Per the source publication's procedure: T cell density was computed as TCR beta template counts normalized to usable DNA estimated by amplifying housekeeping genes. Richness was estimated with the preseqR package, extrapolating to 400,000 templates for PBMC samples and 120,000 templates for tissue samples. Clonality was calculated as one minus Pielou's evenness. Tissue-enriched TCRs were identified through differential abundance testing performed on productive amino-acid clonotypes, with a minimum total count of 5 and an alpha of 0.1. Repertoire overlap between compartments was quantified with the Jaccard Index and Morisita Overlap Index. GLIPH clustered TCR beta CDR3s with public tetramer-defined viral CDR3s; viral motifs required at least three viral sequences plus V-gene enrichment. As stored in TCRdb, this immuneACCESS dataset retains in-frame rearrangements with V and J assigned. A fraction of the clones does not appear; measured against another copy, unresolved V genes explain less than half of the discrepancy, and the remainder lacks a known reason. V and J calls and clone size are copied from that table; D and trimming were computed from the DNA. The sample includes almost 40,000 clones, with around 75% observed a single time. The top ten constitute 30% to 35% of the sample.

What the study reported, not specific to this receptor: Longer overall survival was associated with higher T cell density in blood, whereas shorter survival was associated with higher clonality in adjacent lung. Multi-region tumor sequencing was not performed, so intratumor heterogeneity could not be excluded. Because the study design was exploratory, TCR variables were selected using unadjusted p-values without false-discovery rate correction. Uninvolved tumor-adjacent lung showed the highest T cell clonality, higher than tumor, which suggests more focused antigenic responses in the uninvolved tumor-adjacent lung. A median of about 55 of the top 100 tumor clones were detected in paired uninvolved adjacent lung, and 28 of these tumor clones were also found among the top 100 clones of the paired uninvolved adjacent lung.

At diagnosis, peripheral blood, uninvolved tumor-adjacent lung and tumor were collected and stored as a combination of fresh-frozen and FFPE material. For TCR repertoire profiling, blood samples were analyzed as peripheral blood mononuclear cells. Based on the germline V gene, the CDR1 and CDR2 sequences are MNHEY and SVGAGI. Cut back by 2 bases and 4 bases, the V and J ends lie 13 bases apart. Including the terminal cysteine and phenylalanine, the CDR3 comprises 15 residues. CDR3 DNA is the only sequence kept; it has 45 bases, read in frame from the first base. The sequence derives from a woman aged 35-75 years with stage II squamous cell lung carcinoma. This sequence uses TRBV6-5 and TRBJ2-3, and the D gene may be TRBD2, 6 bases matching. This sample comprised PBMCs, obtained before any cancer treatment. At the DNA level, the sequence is TGTGCCAGCAGTTACGCGGGGACTCAATCAGATACGCAGTATTTT. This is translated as CASSYAGTQSDTQYF.